This T cell receptor beta chain was sequenced in a study of cytomegalovirus exposure and HLA in healthy donors (dated by TCRdb to about 2017). In terms of the full investigation: According to an earlier analysis of 587 of the donors, 150 million to 200 million T cells yielded 90 million to 140 million unique TCR beta sequences and around 280 Gb of sequence data. An early release covering just under 650 HLA-typed donors comprised 250 to 350 gigabases of sequencing data and around 80 million unique TCR sequences. Of the approximately 400 genotyped donors, 65% to 90% fell in the genetic ancestry cluster associated with self-reported Caucasian donors. The study aimed to test whether cataloging public T cell receptors could reveal signatures of past pathogen exposure. The study profiled the T cell repertoires of hundreds of subjects by immunosequencing and related them to cytomegalovirus serostatus. Along with the roughly 710-subject first cohort, a separate validation cohort of over a hundred different subjects was used. To predict cytomegalovirus infection status, the study brought together high-throughput TCR immunosequencing, statistical association of individual TCRs with disease status, and machine learning. A later analysis re-examined previously published TCR beta repertoires from more than 650 donors and added high-resolution HLA genotyping to investigate patterns of TCR occurrence. The later analysis used no new phenotypic data to find candidate immune exposures, relying instead on TCR beta sequences and their occurrence across donors. In an earlier analysis of 500 to 650 of the donors, high-throughput TCR beta sequencing was used to judge whether each TCR beta V gene segment behaved as functional or pseudogenic. Donor age, sex, ethnicity and CMV serostatus were compiled alongside the repertoire data. In a later genetic analysis, genome-wide SNP genotypes for about 55% of the roughly 700 donors were used, and that subset was treated as a discovery cohort. Every discovery cohort repertoire had been produced on one sequencing platform. HLA typing included class I and class II loci at four-digit resolution. Typing coverage differed by locus: A, B, C, DRB1 and DQB1 were typed in about 629-630 donors, DQA1 in 500 to 550, DPA1 in approximately 610, and DPB1 in 400 to 490. Because of strong linkage in the cohort, five DR-DQ haplotypes were treated as single units for association and clustering. Among roughly 370 genotyped donors of the cohort, an average of approximately 230,000 unique TCR beta nucleotide sequences were sequenced per donor, about a sixth of them non-productive. Overall results and qualifications from the work: In a later analysis, TCR association rates were found to vary across HLA loci, with the most associated TCRs seen for DRB1 alleles and the fewest for HLA-C alleles. A total of 150 to 200 TCR beta chains were listed by the study as associated with cytomegalovirus. In a later genetic analysis, fewer N-insertions in productive TCRs were reported among donors in an Asian-associated ancestry cluster than the approximately 670-donor mean. Some IMGT-functional V segments, including TRBV6-2 and TRBV6-3, could not be told apart with the 87-base-pair reads, so those segments were excluded. A few of the identified cytomegalovirus-associated TCR beta chains were confirmed in vitro to be specific for cytomegalovirus antigens. In a later analysis, most CMV-associated TCR beta chains were found to appear HLA-restricted, with HLA associations seemingly driven largely by CMV exposure. An earlier analysis of approximately 590 of the donors showed that most TCR beta V segments appeared in productive rearrangements either about 90% or about 30% of the time, which broadly matched IMGT annotations. The earlier analysis of about 600 of the donors excluded some 15 rarely observed V segments, including chromosome 9 orphons, because counts were too low. V-gene and J-gene trimming of TCR beta chains was associated with a missense DCLRE1C variant in a later genetic analysis, and the association was replicated in an independent cohort. A later analysis found that HLA-associated TCR beta chains were more clonally expanded and had lower generation probabilities than equally common non-associated chains. The only immune exposure information available for the cohort was CMV serostatus. Strong co-occurrence of HLA alleles, especially DR and DQ, made assigning TCR associations to individual alleles difficult. Several of the top co-occurrence clusters appeared to be linked to parvovirus B19, influenza, CMV and Epstein-Barr virus, according to a later analysis. A cluster of highly shared sequence variants was judged likely to be a technical artifact of the sequencing pipeline. At a false discovery rate of 0.05, a later analysis linked 15,000 to 20,000 TCR beta sequences to specific HLA alleles. According to the authors, the approach could potentially be generalized to other disease states and immunological phenotypes. Cytomegalovirus status was reported to be diagnosed by the classifier with high specificity and sensitivity in both the original and validation cohorts. A further reported finding was that TCR beta sequences accurately predicted the HLA-A and HLA-B alleles for most subjects in the first cohort. Across donors, most TCR sequences were observed very rarely, whereas some public TCRs were present in many individuals. Correlated functional status among segregating V segments might reflect linkage disequilibrium, but an unknown experimental factor could not be ruled out. Roughly uniform sequencing depth across donors was assumed in presence/absence analyses, although this assumption may not hold. In this cohort, only TCR beta chains were sequenced, and detectable features were limited by the absence of alpha or paired-chain data. HLA typing was unavailable for some donors at each locus, so association tests used only the typed subset.

This clone came up a few times. The specificity of this receptor is unknown. No clone much larger than this one lies a single base away; base qualities are absent. The cohort consisted of hundreds of healthy bone marrow donors. At the time of sampling, every cohort member was nominally healthy, though immune exposures that went unrecorded were likely present. The donor was CMV seropositive and belonged to the group of some 290 seropositive cohort members. A peripheral blood sample was provided by each donor, and peripheral blood mononuclear cells were used for TCR beta sequencing. The Qiagen DNeasy Blood Extraction Kit was used to extract genomic DNA from the blood cell samples. From the germline V gene (reference sequence), CDR1 is SGHAT and CDR2 is FQDESV. V is clipped by 3 bases and J by 6 bases, and the sequence between their germline boundaries is 11 bases long. The CDR3 has 13 amino acids, counting the end cysteine and phenylalanine. Only the CDR3 part of the read is kept: 39 bases, read in frame from the first base.

The library relied on the immunoSEQ multiplex PCR assay. For the multiplex PCR, a mixture combining 60 forward primers for TCR Vbeta segments and 13 reverse primers for TCR Jbeta segments was used. The CDR3 region of rearranged TCR beta genes was amplified from genomic DNA by a multiplex PCR assay. The Illumina HiSeq System was used to sequence the amplified TCR beta libraries as 87-base-pair reads. The paper's data handling went like this. Across the 666 repertoires, a later analysis counted roughly 77 million unique TCR beta chains, 9.5 million to 12 million of which were shared by at least two donors. Raw reads were error-corrected and collapsed into unique sequences with a nearest-neighbor algorithm that merged closely related sequences to remove PCR and sequencing errors. Alignment of CDR3 sequences to IMGT reference sequences was used to assign V, D and J gene segments. Each retained sequence needed at least a six-nucleotide match to both a V gene segment and a J gene segment. Rearrangements were called productive when the CDR3 lacked stop codons and stayed in frame with V and J; all others were non-productive. Following IMGT convention, CDR3 was defined as the stretch from the second conserved V-encoded cysteine to the conserved J-encoded phenylalanine. The earlier analysis of about 640 of the donors excluded any sequence lacking an unambiguous match to a single V gene segment. In an earlier analysis of approximately 590 of the donors, a V segment was called functional when productive rearrangements were above 56.7%, and segregating when the standard deviation between donors exceeded 5%. A statistical classification framework was built to diagnose cytomegalovirus status from the catalog of TCR beta chain sequences. In a later analysis, TCR nucleotide sequences were compared against IMGT/GENE-DB human TR gene sequences so that V and J genes could be assigned. Using the TCRdist pipeline, a later analysis assigned CDR3 sequences along with most-parsimonious VDJ recombination scenarios. In a later analysis, each TCR beta chain was defined by its CDR3 amino acid sequence together with its V-gene family, and reads without a unique V-gene family were excluded. To address suspected cross-contamination and a sequencing artifact, a later analysis removed 592 highly shared, low-generation-probability nucleotide sequences. A later analysis calculated a clonal expansion index for each public chain from normalized within-repertoire ranks of inferred template counts. A later analysis computed generation probabilities with a VDJ recombination model fitted to out-of-frame rearrangements, and checked the results against IGoR. A later analysis scored TCR-TCR, TCR-HLA and TCR-CMV co-occurrence with hypergeometric tests, applying a repertoire-size bias correction to TCR pairs. False discovery rates were estimated in a later analysis by permuting HLA or CMV assignments 20 times. In a later analysis, co-occurring TCRs were grouped with DBSCAN, and TCRdist sequence similarity was added when clustering was performed within HLA-allele-positive subsets. Repertoires with fewer than 30,000 or more than 120,000 public chains were left out of co-occurrence clustering, as were several repertoires with anomalous nucleotide sharing. TCRdb took over this immuneACCESS table, retaining in-frame rearrangements with V and J assigned. Such tables are incomplete; in checked studies, under half of the missing clones stem from an unresolved V gene, and the remainder is unexplained. Clone size and V and J calls were adopted from that table, with D and trimming inferred from the DNA. This sample gives 150,000 to 170,000 clones in total; 75% to 85% of them show up just once. Clones ranked in the top ten supply approximately 8% of the sample.

Sequencing input: PBMCs. This TCR was recovered from a man under 40 in good health and CMV-seropositive. Recombination connected TRBV11-1 to TRBJ1-1; the D gene lacks a confident call. CDR3 reads: CASSFETSAEAFF. DNA sequence: TGTGCCAGCAGCTTTGAAACGTCGGCTGAAGCTTTCTTT.